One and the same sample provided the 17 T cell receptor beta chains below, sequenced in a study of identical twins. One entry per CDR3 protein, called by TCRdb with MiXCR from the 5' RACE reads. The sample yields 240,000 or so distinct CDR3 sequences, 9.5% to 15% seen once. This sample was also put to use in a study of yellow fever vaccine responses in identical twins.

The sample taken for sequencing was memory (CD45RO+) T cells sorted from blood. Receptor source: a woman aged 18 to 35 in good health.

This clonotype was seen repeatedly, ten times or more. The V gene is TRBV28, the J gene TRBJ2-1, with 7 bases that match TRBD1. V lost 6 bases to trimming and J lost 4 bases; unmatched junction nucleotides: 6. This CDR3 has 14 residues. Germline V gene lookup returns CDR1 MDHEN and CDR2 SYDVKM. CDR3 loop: CASRWDRQYNEQFF. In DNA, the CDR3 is TGTGCCAGCAGGTGGGACAGACAATACAATGAGCAGTTCTTC.

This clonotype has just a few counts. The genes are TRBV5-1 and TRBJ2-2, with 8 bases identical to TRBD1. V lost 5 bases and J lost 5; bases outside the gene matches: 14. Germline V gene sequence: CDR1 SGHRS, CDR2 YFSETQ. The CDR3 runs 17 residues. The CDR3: CASSHLVQGARTGELFF. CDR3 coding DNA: TGCGCCAGCAGTCATTTGGTCCAGGGGGCAAGGACCGGGGAGCTGTTTTTT.

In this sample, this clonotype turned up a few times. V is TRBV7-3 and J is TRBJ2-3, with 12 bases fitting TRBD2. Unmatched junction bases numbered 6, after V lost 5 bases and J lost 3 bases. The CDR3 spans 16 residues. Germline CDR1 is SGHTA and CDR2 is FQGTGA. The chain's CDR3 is CASSPGLAGYTDTQYF. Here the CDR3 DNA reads TGTGCCAGCAGCCCCGGACTAGCGGGGTATACAGATACGCAGTATTTT.

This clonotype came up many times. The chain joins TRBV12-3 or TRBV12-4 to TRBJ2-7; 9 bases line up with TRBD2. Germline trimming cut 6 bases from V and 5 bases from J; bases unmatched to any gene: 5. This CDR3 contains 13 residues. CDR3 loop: CASSRRTSDEQYF. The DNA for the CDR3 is TGTGCCAGCAGCCGACGGACTAGCGACGAGCAGTACTTC.

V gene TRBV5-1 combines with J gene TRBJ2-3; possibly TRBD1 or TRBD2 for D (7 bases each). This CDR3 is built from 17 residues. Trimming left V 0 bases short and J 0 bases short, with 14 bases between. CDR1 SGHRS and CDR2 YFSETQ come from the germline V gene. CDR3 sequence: CASSLAGGALSTDTQYF. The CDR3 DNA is TGCGCCAGCAGCTTGGCAGGGGGGGCGTTAAGCACAGATACGCAGTATTTT.

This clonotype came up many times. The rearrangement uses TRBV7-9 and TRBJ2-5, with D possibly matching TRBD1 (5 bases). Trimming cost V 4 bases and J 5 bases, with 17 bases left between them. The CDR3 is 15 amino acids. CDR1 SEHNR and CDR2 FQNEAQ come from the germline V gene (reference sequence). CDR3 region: CASSSSDRSGETQYF. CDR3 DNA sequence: TGTGCCAGCAGCTCCTCCGACAGATCGGGTGAGACCCAGTACTTC. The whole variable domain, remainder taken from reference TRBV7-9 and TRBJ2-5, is DTGVSQNPRHKITKRGQNVTFRCDPISEHNRLYWYRQTLGQGPEFLTYFQNEAQLEKSRLLSDRFSAERPKGSFSTLEIQRTEQGDSAMYLCASSSSDRSGETQYFGPGTRLLVL.

In DNA, the CDR3 is TGTGCCAGCAGCTATCAGGGAACTGAGACTGAAGCTTTCTTT. Translated, it gives CASSYQGTETEAFF. The chain couples TRBV2 to TRBJ1-1, with D maybe TRBD1 (5 bases). The V and J ends lost 6 bases and 5 bases respectively, with 16 bases between them. The CDR3 runs 14 residues. Germline V gives CDR1 SNHLY, CDR2 FYNNEI. Drawing the rest from reference TRBV2 and TRBJ1-1, the complete variable domain is EPEVTQTPSHQVTQMGQEVILRCVPISNHLYFYWYRQILGQKVEFLVSFYNNEISEKSEIFDDQFSVERPDGSNFTLKIRSTKLEDSAMYFCASSYQGTETEAFFGQGTRLTVV.

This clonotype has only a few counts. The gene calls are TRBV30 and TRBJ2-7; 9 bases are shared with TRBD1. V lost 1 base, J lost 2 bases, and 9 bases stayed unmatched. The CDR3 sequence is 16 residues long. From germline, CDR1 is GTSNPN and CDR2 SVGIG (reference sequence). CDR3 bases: TGTGCCTGGAGTGGAACACAGGGGGCAAAGACCTACGAGCAGTACTTC. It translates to CAWSGTQGAKTYEQYF. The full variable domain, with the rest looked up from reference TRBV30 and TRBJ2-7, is SQTIHQWPATLVQPVGSPLSLECTVEGTSNPNLYWYRQAAGRGLQLLFYSVGIGQISSEVPQNLSASRPQDRQFILSSKKLLLSDSGFYLCAWSGTQGAKTYEQYFGPGTRLTVT.

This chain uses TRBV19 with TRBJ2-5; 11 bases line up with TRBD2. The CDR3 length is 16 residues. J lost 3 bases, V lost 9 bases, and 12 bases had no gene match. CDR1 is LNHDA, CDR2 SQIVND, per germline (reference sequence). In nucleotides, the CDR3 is TGTGCCAGCACATCCCGGCCTAGCGGGAGGAAAGAGACCCAGTACTTC. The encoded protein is CASTSRPSGRKETQYF.

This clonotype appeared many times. CDR3 nucleotides: TGCGCCAGCAGCCAACAGTTGGACAATGAGCAGTTCTTC. Translating it yields CASSQQLDNEQFF. V usage is TRBV5-1 and J usage is TRBJ2-1; D not certain. Trimming took 4 bases from V and 5 from J, leaving 10 bases between them. CDR3 length equals 13 residues. From germline, CDR1 is SGHRS and CDR2 YFSETQ.

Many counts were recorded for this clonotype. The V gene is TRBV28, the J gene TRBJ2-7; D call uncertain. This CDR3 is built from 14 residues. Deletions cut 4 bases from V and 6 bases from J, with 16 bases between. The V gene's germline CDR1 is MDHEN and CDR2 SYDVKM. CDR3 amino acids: CASSSKPDLVEQYF. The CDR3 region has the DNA TGTGCCAGCAGTTCAAAACCCGACTTGGTCGAGCAGTACTTC.

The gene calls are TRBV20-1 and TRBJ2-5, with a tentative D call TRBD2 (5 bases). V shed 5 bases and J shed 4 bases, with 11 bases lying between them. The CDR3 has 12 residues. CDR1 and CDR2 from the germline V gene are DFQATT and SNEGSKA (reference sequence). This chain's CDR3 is CSADGGGETQYF. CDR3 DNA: TGCAGTGCTGACGGAGGCGGAGAGACCCAGTACTTC.

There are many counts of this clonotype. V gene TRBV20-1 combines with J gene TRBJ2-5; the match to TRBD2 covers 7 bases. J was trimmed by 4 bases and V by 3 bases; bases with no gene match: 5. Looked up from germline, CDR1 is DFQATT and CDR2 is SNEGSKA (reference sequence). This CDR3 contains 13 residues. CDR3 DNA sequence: TGCAGTGCTAGTACGGGGGGAGGAGAGACCCAGTACTTC. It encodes CSASTGGGETQYF.

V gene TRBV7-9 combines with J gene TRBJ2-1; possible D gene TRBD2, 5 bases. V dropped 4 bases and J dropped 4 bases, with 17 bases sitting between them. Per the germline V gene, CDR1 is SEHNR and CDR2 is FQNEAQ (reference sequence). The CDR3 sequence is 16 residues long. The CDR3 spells CASSYPPAGGYNEQFF. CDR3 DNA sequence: TGTGCCAGCAGCTACCCCCCGGCAGGAGGTTACAATGAGCAGTTCTTC.

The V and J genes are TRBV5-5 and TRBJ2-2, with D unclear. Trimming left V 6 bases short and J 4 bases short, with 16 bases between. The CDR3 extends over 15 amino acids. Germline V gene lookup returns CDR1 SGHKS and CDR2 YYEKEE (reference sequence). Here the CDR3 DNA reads TGTGCCAGCACCTACGATCCGGCCCTCACCGGGGAGCTGTTTTTT. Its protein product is CASTYDPALTGELFF.

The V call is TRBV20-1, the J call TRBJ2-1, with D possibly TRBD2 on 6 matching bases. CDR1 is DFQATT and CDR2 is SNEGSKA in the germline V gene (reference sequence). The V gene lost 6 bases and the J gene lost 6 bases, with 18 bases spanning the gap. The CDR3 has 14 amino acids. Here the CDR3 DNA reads TGCAGTGCCAAAGATTGGACTAACGTCAATGAGCAGTTCTTC. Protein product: CSAKDWTNVNEQFF.

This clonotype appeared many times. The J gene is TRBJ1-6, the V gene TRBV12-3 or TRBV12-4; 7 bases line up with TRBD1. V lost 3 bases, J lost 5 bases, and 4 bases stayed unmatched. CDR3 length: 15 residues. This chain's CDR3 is CASSFGQGDNSPLHF. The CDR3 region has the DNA TGTGCCAGCAGTTTCGGGCAGGGGGATAATTCACCCCTCCACTTT.